This record concerns one T cell receptor (beta chain) sequence. What it recognizes is unknown. The data stem from a study of CD8+ T cells in alopecia areata. The sequencing template was cDNA reverse transcribed from extracted RNA. Profiling relied on immunoSEQ multiplex PCR, and the TCRdb table lists in-frame clones only, not all of them. The table has 200,000 or so clones, approximately 53% seen once; the top ten hold around 5%. Study-level findings and limits: Although TCR sharing was seen in mice, sharing across patients was less clear, possibly for HLA-related reasons. Higher clonality than in normal scalp was seen in lesional scalp, especially alopecia totalis/universalis. Scalp sample sequencing also detects resident alphabeta T cells of normal skin.

The sequence was collected from a human donor in good health. The specimen was CD8+ T cells sorted from blood.

This CDR3 is CASSVGLNEQYF. The CDR3 DNA sequence: TGTGCCAGCAGCGTAGGTCTAAACGAGCAGTACTTC. The rearrangement uses TRBV9 and TRBJ2-7, with no clear D. Trimming pared 0 bases from V and 5 bases from J, leaving 6 bases between. Germline assignment: CDR1 SGDLS and CDR2 YYNGEE. The CDR3 consists of 12 residues. Variable domain in full (rest from reference TRBV9 and TRBJ2-7): DSGVTQTPKHLITATGQRVTLRCSPRSGDLSVYWYQQSLDQGLQFLIQYYNGEERAKGNILERFSAQQFPDLHSELNLSSLELGDSALYFCASSVGLNEQYFGPGTRLTVT.